Listed below are T cell receptor beta chains from one sample, sequenced in a study of regulatory T cells in long-lasting Graves disease. TCRdb reprocessed the multiplex PCR reads via MiXCR and lists one record per CDR3 protein. The repertoire holds approximately 310,000 distinct CDR3 sequences, with about a sixth as singletons. The sample was peripheral blood mononuclear cells (PBMCs), taken at new diagnosis, from a patient treated with antithyroid drugs. The receptor source for this set is a female donor with Graves disease. The CDR3 runs from the conserved cysteine through the conserved F or W. The D gene is left open where the match is weak. Size is stated for part of the rows, as once, few or many counts, or as a class when the clone is expanded.

j_call: TRBJ2-5
d_call: .
v_call: TRBV2
clone_size: many
cdr3_nt: TGTGCCAGCAGTGAAGGATGGAGTGGGGTGGGGCAAGAGACCCAGTACTTC
cdr3_aa: CASSEGWSGVGQETQYF

j_call: TRBJ2-6
d_call: TRBD2
v_call: TRBV6-1
clone_size: few
cdr3_nt: TGTGCCAGCAGTCGACTAGCGACTCTCCCCATTGCCAACGTCCTGACTTTC
cdr3_aa: CASSRLATLPIANVLTF

j_call: TRBJ2-1
d_call: TRBD2
v_call: TRBV30
clone_size: few
cdr3_nt: TGTGCCTGGAGTGCACTAGCGGATTACAATGAGCAGTTCTTC
cdr3_aa: CAWSALADYNEQFF

j_call: TRBJ1-1
d_call: .
v_call: TRBV12-3/TRBV12-4
clone_size: many
cdr3_nt: TGTGCCAGCCATAAGGCAGTTGAACTGCAAGCTTTCTTT
cdr3_aa: CASHKAVELQAFF

j_call: TRBJ1-2
d_call: .
v_call: TRBV4-1
clone_size: few
cdr3_nt: TGCGCCAGCAGCCAAGAGGGAGGCGGGGGGCGGCCGTATGGCTACACCTTC
cdr3_aa: CASSQEGGGGRPYGYTF

j_call: TRBJ1-1
d_call: TRBD1
v_call: TRBV28
clone_size: many
cdr3_nt: TGTGCCAGCAGTCCCAGGGGGGCGAACACTGAAGCTTTCTTT
cdr3_aa: CASSPRGANTEAFF

j_call: TRBJ1-1
d_call: .
v_call: TRBV30
clone_size: .
cdr3_nt: TGTGCCTGGAGGGGGGGGCTTTACACTGAAGCTTTCTTT
cdr3_aa: CAWRGGLYTEAFF

j_call: TRBJ2-7
d_call: .
v_call: TRBV6-1
clone_size: .
cdr3_nt: TGTGCCAGCAGTCACAGGGAATTCTACGAGCAGTACTTC
cdr3_aa: CASSHREFYEQYF

j_call: TRBJ2-7
d_call: TRBD2
v_call: TRBV27
clone_size: many
cdr3_nt: TGTGCCAAAACCGCGGGAGCCGCCGCCCATTACGAGCAGTACTTC
cdr3_aa: CAKTAGAAAHYEQYF

j_call: TRBJ1-6
d_call: .
v_call: TRBV6-1
clone_size: .
cdr3_nt: TGTGCCAGCAGAATGGGGACGGAGGATAATTCACCCCTCCACTTT
cdr3_aa: CASRMGTEDNSPLHF

j_call: TRBJ2-4
d_call: TRBD2
v_call: TRBV29-1
clone_size: many
cdr3_nt: TGCAGCGTTGGTGGGCTAGCGGGAGACAGAGTCAAAAACATTCAGTACTTC
cdr3_aa: CSVGGLAGDRVKNIQYF

j_call: TRBJ2-1
d_call: .
v_call: TRBV6-1
clone_size: few
cdr3_nt: TGTGCCAGCACTTCGCAGGGAGGCGCCAGGAATGAGCAGTTCTTC
cdr3_aa: CASTSQGGARNEQFF

j_call: TRBJ1-2
d_call: TRBD1
v_call: TRBV27
clone_size: many
cdr3_nt: TGTGCCAGCAGCACCCTAGGACAGGGGAACTATGGCTACACCTTC
cdr3_aa: CASSTLGQGNYGYTF

j_call: TRBJ1-1
d_call: TRBD1
v_call: TRBV6-5
clone_size: many
cdr3_nt: TGTGCCAGCAGTTACCGGACAGGGGACCCTGAAGCTTTCTTT
cdr3_aa: CASSYRTGDPEAFF

j_call: TRBJ2-1
d_call: TRBD2
v_call: TRBV6-2/TRBV6-3
clone_size: .
cdr3_nt: TGTGCCAGCAGTTACCGGGGGGATGGGGACAATGAGCAGTTCTTC
cdr3_aa: CASSYRGDGDNEQFF

j_call: TRBJ2-3
d_call: TRBD2
v_call: TRBV5-5
clone_size: .
cdr3_nt: TGTGCCAGCAGCTTGGCTAGCGGGAGTTTGGATACGCAGTATTTT
cdr3_aa: CASSLASGSLDTQYF

j_call: TRBJ2-3
d_call: TRBD1
v_call: TRBV20-1
clone_size: few
cdr3_nt: TGCAGTGCCTTGGACAGGGGCACAGATACGCAGTATTTT
cdr3_aa: CSALDRGTDTQYF

j_call: TRBJ1-1
d_call: .
v_call: TRBV28
clone_size: many
cdr3_nt: TGTGCCAGCAGTTTATGGTTGAACACTGAAGCTTTCTTT
cdr3_aa: CASSLWLNTEAFF

j_call: TRBJ2-7
d_call: TRBD2
v_call: TRBV29-1
clone_size: .
cdr3_nt: TGCAGCGTTTTCCCCTCGGCTAGCGGGAGTGTGCAGTACTTC
cdr3_aa: CSVFPSASGSVQYF

j_call: TRBJ2-1
d_call: .
v_call: TRBV6-1
clone_size: many
cdr3_nt: TGTGCCAGCAAAGGATGGACAGCCTCCTACAGTGAGCAGTTCTTC
cdr3_aa: CASKGWTASYSEQFF

j_call: TRBJ2-1
d_call: TRBD2
v_call: TRBV4-1
clone_size: .
cdr3_nt: TGCGCCAGCAGCCAAGTCCGACTAGCGGGAGAGGGGAATGAGCAGTTCTTC
cdr3_aa: CASSQVRLAGEGNEQFF

j_call: TRBJ2-5
d_call: .
v_call: TRBV2
clone_size: many
cdr3_nt: TGTGCCAGCAATCGCCGGGGGCAAGAGACCCAGTACTTC
cdr3_aa: CASNRRGQETQYF

j_call: TRBJ2-6
d_call: .
v_call: TRBV28
clone_size: many
cdr3_nt: TGTGCCACCCGGCCTGCTGGGGCCAACGTCCTGACTTTC
cdr3_aa: CATRPAGANVLTF

j_call: TRBJ2-3
d_call: .
v_call: TRBV5-4
clone_size: many
cdr3_nt: TGTGCCAGCAGCTTGGGCAGGGCCTACACAGATACGCAGTATTTT
cdr3_aa: CASSLGRAYTDTQYF

j_call: TRBJ2-6
d_call: .
v_call: TRBV27
clone_size: many
cdr3_nt: TGTGCCAGCAGTTTAATGAGCTCTGGGGCCAACGTCCTGACTTTC
cdr3_aa: CASSLMSSGANVLTF

j_call: TRBJ2-3
d_call: .
v_call: TRBV10-3
clone_size: few
cdr3_nt: TGTGCCATCAGCCGGGACCAGCCACTAGGGGATACGCAGTATTTT
cdr3_aa: CAISRDQPLGDTQYF

j_call: TRBJ1-4
d_call: .
v_call: TRBV28
clone_size: many
cdr3_nt: TGTGCCAGCAGACCCGAGGCTGGAAATGAAAAACTGTTTTTT
cdr3_aa: CASRPEAGNEKLFF

j_call: TRBJ2-2
d_call: .
v_call: TRBV6-1
clone_size: many
cdr3_nt: TGTGCCAGCAGAGCCAACCGACGGCAAGGCATGGACACCGGGGAGCTGTTTTTT
cdr3_aa: CASRANRRQGMDTGELFF

j_call: TRBJ2-7
d_call: .
v_call: TRBV5-1
clone_size: .
cdr3_nt: TGCGCCGGCAGCTTGGGGGGTCCCGGCGAGCAGTACTTC
cdr3_aa: CAGSLGGPGEQYF

j_call: TRBJ2-5
d_call: .
v_call: TRBV11-2
clone_size: many
cdr3_nt: TGTGCCAGCAGTCGACCAGGGTCGAGGGTCGAGACCCAGTACTTC
cdr3_aa: CASSRPGSRVETQYF

j_call: TRBJ2-7
d_call: TRBD1
v_call: TRBV10-2
clone_size: many
cdr3_nt: TGCGCCAGCAGTGAGAAGGGACAGGGATCAAAACGGAACGACTACGAGCAGTACTTC
cdr3_aa: CASSEKGQGSKRNDYEQYF

j_call: TRBJ2-5
d_call: .
v_call: TRBV28
clone_size: many
cdr3_nt: TGTGCCAGCAGCCGGCCCCATCGTTCGGGGCCGGGGACCCAGTACTTC
cdr3_aa: CASSRPHRSGPGTQYF

j_call: TRBJ1-2
d_call: .
v_call: TRBV28
clone_size: many
cdr3_nt: TGTGCCAGCAGTTTAACTGGTTCTGGCTACACCTTC
cdr3_aa: CASSLTGSGYTF

j_call: TRBJ2-5
d_call: .
v_call: TRBV29-1
clone_size: many
cdr3_nt: TGCAGCGTTGGAGAGAACCAAGAGACCCAGTACTTC
cdr3_aa: CSVGENQETQYF

j_call: TRBJ2-7
d_call: TRBD1
v_call: TRBV2
clone_size: many
cdr3_nt: TGTGCCAGCAATTGGGACAGGACGGGGGAGCAGTACTTC
cdr3_aa: CASNWDRTGEQYF

j_call: TRBJ2-5
d_call: .
v_call: TRBV28
clone_size: many
cdr3_nt: TGTGCCAGCAGTGCCGGACCCTCGCGTAAGACCCAGTACTTC
cdr3_aa: CASSAGPSRKTQYF

j_call: TRBJ2-1
d_call: TRBD2
v_call: TRBV12-3/TRBV12-4
clone_size: .
cdr3_nt: TGTGCCAGCAGTATACTAGCGGGAGTTACTTACAATGAGCAGTTCTTC
cdr3_aa: CASSILAGVTYNEQFF

j_call: TRBJ2-5
d_call: .
v_call: TRBV24-1
clone_size: many
cdr3_nt: TGTGCCACCTCCGGGACGGCCAACCAAGAGACCCAGTACTTC
cdr3_aa: CATSGTANQETQYF

j_call: TRBJ1-5
d_call: .
v_call: TRBV6-1
clone_size: few
cdr3_nt: TGTGCCAGCAAAGGCGTTGGCAATCAGCCCCAGCATTTT
cdr3_aa: CASKGVGNQPQHF